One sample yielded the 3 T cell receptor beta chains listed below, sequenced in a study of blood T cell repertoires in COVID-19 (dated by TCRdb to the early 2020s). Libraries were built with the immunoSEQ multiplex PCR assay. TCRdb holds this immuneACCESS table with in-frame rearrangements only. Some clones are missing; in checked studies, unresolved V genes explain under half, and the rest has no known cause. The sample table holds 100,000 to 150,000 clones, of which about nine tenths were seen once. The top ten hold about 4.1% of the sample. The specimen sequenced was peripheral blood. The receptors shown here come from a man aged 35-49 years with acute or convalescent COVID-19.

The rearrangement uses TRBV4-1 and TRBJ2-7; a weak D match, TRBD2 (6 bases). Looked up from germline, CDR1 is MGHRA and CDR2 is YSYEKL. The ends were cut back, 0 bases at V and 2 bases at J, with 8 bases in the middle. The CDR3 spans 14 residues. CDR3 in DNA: TGCGCCAGCAGCCAAGAGGAGGGAACCTACGAGCAGTACTTC. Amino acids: CASSQEEGTYEQYF.

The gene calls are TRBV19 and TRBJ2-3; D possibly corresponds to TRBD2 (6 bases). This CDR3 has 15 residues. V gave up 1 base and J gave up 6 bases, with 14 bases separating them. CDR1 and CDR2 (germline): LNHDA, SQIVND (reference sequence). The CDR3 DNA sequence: TGTGCCAGTAGTATAGGCGGGGCCCAGGTGGATACGCAGTATTTT. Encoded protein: CASSIGGAQVDTQYF.

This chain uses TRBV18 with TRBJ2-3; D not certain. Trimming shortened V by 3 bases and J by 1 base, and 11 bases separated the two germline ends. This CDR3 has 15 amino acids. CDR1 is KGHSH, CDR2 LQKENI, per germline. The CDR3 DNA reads TGTGCCAGCTCACCTCAAGGAGAACGCACAGATACGCAGTATTTT. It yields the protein CASSPQGERTDTQYF.